The T cell receptor (beta chain) under discussion was sequenced for a study of CD8 T cells in Susac syndrome. Reverse transcription of about 0.5 to 1 ug RNA was carried out with random hexamers. TCRdb re-called the immunoSEQ multiplex PCR reads with MiXCR, one entry per CDR3 protein. The sample has 160,000 or so distinct CDR3 sequences, approximately 95% seen once. V lost 6 bases and J lost 4; bases outside the gene matches: 4. This CDR3 is 13 amino acids long. This sequence joins TRBV12-3 or TRBV12-4 and TRBJ2-7, with 9 bases fitting TRBD1. This TCR came from a human donor with Susac syndrome. Sequencing was carried out using CD4+ T cells from PBMCs. The CDR3 region has the DNA TGTGCCAGCAGGGACAGGGGAACATACGAGCAGTACTTC. This gives the protein CASRDRGTYEQYF.